This T cell receptor (beta chain) was recorded in a study of T cell repertoires in cytomegalovirus infection. Trimming at V came to 1 base and at J to 5 bases, leaving 6 bases not matched to a gene. The CDR3 runs 15 residues. Per germline, CDR1 DFQATT and CDR2 SNEGSKA (reference sequence). Via MiXCR, TCRdb re-called the reads, giving one row per CDR3 protein. The sample holds 150,000 to 200,000 distinct CDR3 sequences; over 13% are singletons and the top ten take more than 20%. What was sequenced was PBMCs. This chain uses TRBV20-1 with TRBJ1-1; 11 bases match TRBD1. The TCR sequence derives from a human donor in good health (CMV status not recorded). Some clones in this sample may be carry-over from other donors' samples. The CDR3 protein is CSARAGGTGGTEAFF. As DNA, the CDR3 is TGCAGTGCTAGAGCTGGGGGGACAGGGGGAACTGAAGCTTTCTTT.